This section outlines one T cell receptor beta chain sequence together with its context. What antigen it recognizes has not been identified. The input lacks base qualities; no much larger clone sits a single base away. The collaborating institutions used their own protocols to collect whole blood in K2EDTA tubes. Collaborator samples were shipped for TCRbeta analysis as frozen whole blood, isolated PBMCs, or DNA extracted from either sample type. TCRbeta CDR3 regions were amplified from genomic DNA using the immunoSEQ Assay, a bias-controlled multiplex PCR. In the original analysis: Nucleated cell counts per sample were estimated from amplification of reference gene primers within the assay. Sequence reads were collapsed and filtered to measure the absolute abundance of every unique TCRbeta CDR3 rearrangement. For each sample, productive Simpson clonality was calculated as the square root of Simpson's diversity index over productive rearrangements. TCRdb limited this immuneACCESS table to in-frame rearrangements with V and J called. A share of clones is missing; checked studies link under half to unresolved V genes, and the rest is unexplained. The V and J calls and clone size come from that table; D and trimming were worked out from the DNA. This sample gives more than 200,000 clones in total; 86% of them show up just once. The ten largest clones capture nearly 2% of the sample.

In the germline V gene (reference sequence), CDR1 corresponds to LNHDA and CDR2 to SQIVND. V is trimmed back by 2 bases and J by 4 bases, and the junction contains 8 bases that no gene match accounts for. The CDR3 measures 16 amino acids from cysteine to phenylalanine. CDR3 DNA is the only sequence kept; it has 48 bases, read in frame from the first base. These data originate in a study of blood T cell repertoires in COVID-19 (dated by TCRdb to 2020 to 2022). Notes on the research overall: Samples covering the acute and convalescent phases of COVID-19 were provided by collaborators in the United States, Italy and Spain. The samples were drawn from two sources: the first 160 participants of the ongoing ImmuneRACE study, and 950 to 1,500 subjects contributed by 6 global collaborators. The prospective study material was composed of cDNA or gDNA derived from T cells, B-cell-depleted T cells, or PBMCs. The sample metadata nearly always contained a de-identified subject ID, COVID-19 status, age in years and sex. The repertoires were made available in a free public database intended to serve as a resource for research on the immune response to SARS-CoV-2. Subjects who had been exposed to COVID-19, were actively infected with it, or had recovered from it provided the deeply sampled blood TCRbeta repertoires that made up the dataset. Where available, HLA class I and class II types were taken from metadata supplied by the sample provider and were not determined by assay-based typing. Broad study findings and their caveats: The quantity of clinical and demographic metadata differed by source and by participant and was supplied without curation.

The chain links TRBV19 with TRBJ1-1, with TRBD1 matching 9 junction bases. This sequence originates from a man aged 25 to 40 with active or convalescent COVID-19. Sequencing used peripheral blood. For the CDR3, the sequence is CASSIPTGGAGTEAFF. The nucleotides are TGTGCCAGTAGTATACCCACAGGGGGCGCGGGCACTGAAGCTTTCTTT.